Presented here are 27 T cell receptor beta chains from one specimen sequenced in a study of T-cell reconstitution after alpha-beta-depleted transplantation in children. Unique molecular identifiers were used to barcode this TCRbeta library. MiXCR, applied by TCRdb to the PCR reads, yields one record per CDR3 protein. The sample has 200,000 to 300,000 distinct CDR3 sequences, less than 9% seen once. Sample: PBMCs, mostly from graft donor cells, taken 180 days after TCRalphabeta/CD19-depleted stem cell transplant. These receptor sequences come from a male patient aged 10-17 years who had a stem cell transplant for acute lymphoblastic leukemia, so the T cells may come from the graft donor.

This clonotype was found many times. CDR3 in amino acids: CSVPQWEGETQYF. In nucleotides, the CDR3 is TGCAGCGTCCCACAGTGGGAGGGAGAGACCCAGTACTTC. The chain couples TRBV29-1 to TRBJ2-5; TRBD2 matches 7 bases. This CDR3 has 13 amino acids. The germline CDR1 and CDR2 sequences are SQVTM and ANQGSEA. Trimming removed 6 bases from V and 4 bases from J; junction bases left unmatched: 8. The complete variable domain, with remaining parts taken from reference TRBV29-1 and TRBJ2-5, reads SAVISQKPSRDICQRGTSLTIQCQVDSQVTMMFWYRQQPGQSLTLIATANQGSEATYESGFVIDKFPISRPNLTFSTLTVSNMSPEDSSIYLCSVPQWEGETQYFGPGTRLLVL.

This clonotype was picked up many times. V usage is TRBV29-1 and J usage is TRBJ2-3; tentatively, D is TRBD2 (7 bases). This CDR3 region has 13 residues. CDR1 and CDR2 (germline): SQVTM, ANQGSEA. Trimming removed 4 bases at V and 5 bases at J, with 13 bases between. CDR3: CSVVGGQGDTQYF. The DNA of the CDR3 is TGCAGCGTTGTGGGGGGGCAGGGAGATACGCAGTATTTT.

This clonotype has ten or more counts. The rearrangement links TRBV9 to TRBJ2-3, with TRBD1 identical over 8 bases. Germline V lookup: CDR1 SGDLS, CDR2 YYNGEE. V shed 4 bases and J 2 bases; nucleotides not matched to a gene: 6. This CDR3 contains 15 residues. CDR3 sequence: CASSPRTGFTDTQYF. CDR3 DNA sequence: TGTGCCAGCAGCCCCCGGACAGGGTTCACAGATACGCAGTATTTT.

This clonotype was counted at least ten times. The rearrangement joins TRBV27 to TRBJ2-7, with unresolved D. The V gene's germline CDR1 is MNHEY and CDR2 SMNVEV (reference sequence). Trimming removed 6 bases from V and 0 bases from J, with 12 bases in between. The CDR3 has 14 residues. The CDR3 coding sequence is TGTGCCAGCAGCCCCGGAGTCGTCTCCTACGAGCAGTACTTC. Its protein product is CASSPGVVSYEQYF.

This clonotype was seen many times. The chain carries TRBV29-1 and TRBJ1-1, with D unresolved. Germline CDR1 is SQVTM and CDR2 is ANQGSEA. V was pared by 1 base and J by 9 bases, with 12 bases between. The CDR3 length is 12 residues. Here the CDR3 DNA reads TGCAGCGTTGAAGTGGGCGTACGTAAAGCTTTCTTT. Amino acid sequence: CSVEVGVRKAFF.

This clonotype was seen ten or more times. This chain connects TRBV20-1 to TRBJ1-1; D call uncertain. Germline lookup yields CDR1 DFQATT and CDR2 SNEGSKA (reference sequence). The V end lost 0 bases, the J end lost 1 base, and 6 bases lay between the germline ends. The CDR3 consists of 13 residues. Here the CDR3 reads CSARDFRNTEAFF. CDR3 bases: TGCAGTGCTAGAGATTTTCGGAACACTGAAGCTTTCTTT.

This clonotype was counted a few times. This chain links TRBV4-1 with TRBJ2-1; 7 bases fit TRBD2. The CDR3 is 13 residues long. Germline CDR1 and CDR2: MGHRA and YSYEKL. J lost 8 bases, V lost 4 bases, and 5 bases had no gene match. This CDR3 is CASSLEGRDEQFF. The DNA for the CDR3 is TGCGCCAGCAGCCTCGAAGGGAGGGATGAGCAGTTCTTC.

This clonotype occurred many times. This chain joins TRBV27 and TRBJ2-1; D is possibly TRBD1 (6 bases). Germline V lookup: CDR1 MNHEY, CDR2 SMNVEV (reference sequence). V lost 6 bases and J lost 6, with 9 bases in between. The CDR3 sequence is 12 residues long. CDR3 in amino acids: CASRTGFNEQFF. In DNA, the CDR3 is TGTGCCAGCAGAACAGGGTTCAATGAGCAGTTCTTC.

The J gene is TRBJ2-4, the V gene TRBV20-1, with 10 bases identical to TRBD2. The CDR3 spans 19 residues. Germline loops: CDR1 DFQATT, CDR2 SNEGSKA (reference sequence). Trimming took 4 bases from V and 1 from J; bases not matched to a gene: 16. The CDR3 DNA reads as TGCAGTGCTAACCACGTTGAAGCGGGGGGGCGTGGGGCCAAAAACATTCAGTACTTC. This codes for CSANHVEAGGRGAKNIQYF.

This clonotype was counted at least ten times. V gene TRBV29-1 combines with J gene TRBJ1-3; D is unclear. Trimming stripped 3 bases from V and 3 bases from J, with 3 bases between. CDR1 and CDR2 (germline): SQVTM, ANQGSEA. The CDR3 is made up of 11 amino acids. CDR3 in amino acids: CSVDFGNTIYF. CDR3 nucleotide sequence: TGCAGCGTTGACTTTGGAAACACCATATATTTT.

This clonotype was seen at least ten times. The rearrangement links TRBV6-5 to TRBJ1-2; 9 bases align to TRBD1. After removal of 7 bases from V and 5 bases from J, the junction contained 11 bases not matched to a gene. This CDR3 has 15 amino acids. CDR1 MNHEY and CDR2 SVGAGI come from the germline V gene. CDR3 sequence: CASIPSGQGRYGYTF. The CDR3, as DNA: TGTGCCAGCATCCCCTCCGGACAGGGGAGGTATGGCTACACCTTC.

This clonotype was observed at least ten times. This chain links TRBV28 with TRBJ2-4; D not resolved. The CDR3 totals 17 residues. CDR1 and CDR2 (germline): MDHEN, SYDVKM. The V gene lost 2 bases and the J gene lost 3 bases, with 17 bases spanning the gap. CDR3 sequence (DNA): TGTGCCAGCAGTTTAATGGCCCAAGGATTACGCAAAAACATTCAGTACTTC. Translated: CASSLMAQGLRKNIQYF.

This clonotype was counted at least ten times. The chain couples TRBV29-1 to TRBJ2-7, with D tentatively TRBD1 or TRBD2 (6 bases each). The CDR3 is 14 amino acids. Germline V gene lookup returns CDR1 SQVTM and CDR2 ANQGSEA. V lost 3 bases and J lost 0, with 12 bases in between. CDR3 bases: TGCAGCGTTGAGGAGGGGGTAAGCTCCTACGAGCAGTACTTC. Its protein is CSVEEGVSSYEQYF.

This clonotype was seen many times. The CDR3 loop reads CASSHSRVGLLAKNIQYF. CDR3 nucleotide sequence: TGCGCCAGCAGCCACTCTCGTGTGGGGTTGCTAGCCAAAAACATTCAGTACTTC. The genes are TRBV4-3 and TRBJ2-4; no reliable D call. This CDR3 comprises 18 residues. In germline, CDR1 is LGHNA, CDR2 YSLEER. With 3 bases removed from V and 0 bases from J, the gap between germline ends came to 18 bases.

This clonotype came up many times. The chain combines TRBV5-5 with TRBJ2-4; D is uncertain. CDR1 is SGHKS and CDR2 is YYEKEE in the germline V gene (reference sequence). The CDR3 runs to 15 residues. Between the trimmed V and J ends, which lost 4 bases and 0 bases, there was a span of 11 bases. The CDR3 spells CASSGRRVAKNIQYF. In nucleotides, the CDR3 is TGTGCCAGCAGCGGTAGACGCGTAGCCAAAAACATTCAGTACTTC.

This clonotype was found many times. CDR3 coding DNA: TGTGCCAGTATTAAAGGGAGGGGACCCCACTCTGGGGCCAACGTCCTGACTTTC. Protein sequence: CASIKGRGPHSGANVLTF. The chain has TRBV28 and TRBJ2-6; 7 bases map to TRBD2. CDR3 size: 18 residues. The ends lost 9 bases at V and 0 bases at J; junction bases unmatched: 14. CDR1 is MDHEN and CDR2 is SYDVKM in the germline V gene.

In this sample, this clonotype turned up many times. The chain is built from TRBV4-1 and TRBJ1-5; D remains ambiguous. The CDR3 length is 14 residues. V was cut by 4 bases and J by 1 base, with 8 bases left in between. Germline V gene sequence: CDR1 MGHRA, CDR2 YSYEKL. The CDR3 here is CASSPIHSNQPQHF. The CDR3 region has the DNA TGCGCCAGCAGCCCAATTCACAGCAATCAGCCCCAGCATTTT.

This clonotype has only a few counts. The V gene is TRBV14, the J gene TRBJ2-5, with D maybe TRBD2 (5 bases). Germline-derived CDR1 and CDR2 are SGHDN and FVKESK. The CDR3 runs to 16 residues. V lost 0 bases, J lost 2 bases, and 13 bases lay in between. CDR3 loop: CASSQDPRTYQETQYF. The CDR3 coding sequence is TGTGCCAGCAGCCAAGACCCGAGGACTTATCAAGAGACCCAGTACTTC.

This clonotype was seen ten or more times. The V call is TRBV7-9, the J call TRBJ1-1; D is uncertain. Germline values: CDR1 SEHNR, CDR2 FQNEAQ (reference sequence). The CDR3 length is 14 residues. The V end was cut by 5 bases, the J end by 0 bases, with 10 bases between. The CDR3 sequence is CASSPRVLNTEAFF. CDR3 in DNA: TGTGCCAGCAGCCCCCGCGTATTGAACACTGAAGCTTTCTTT.

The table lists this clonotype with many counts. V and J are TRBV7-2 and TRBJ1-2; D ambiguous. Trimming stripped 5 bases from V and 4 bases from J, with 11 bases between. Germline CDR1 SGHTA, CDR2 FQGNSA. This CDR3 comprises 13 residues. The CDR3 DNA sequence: TGTGCCAGCAGCCTAGACATCCCCTATGGCTACACCTTC. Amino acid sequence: CASSLDIPYGYTF. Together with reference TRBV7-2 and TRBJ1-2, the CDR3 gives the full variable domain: GAGVSQSPSNKVTEKGKDVELRCDPISGHTALYWYRQSLGQGLEFLIYFQGNSAPDKSGLPSDRFSAERTGGSVSTLTIQRTQQEDSAVYLCASSLDIPYGYTFGSGTRLTVV.

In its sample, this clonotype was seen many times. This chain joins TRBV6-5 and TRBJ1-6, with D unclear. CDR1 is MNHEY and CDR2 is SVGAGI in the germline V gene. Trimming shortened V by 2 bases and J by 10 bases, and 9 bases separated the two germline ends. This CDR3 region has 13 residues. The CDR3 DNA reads TGTGCCAGCAGTTACCTAGGAGGGTCACCCCTCCACTTT. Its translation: CASSYLGGSPLHF.

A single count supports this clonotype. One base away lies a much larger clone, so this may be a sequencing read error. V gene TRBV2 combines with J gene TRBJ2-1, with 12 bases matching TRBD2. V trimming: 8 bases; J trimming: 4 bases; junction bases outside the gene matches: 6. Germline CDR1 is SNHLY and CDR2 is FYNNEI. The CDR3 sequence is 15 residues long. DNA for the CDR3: TGTGCCAGCCGTTGGACTAGCGGGGCGTACAATGAGCAGTTCTTC. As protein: CASRWTSGAYNEQFF.

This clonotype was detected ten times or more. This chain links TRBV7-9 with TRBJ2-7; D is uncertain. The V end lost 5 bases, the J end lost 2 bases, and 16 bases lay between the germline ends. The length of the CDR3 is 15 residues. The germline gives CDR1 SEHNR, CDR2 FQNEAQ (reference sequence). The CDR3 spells CASSQVGPRAYEQYF. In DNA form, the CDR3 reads TGTGCCAGCAGCCAAGTGGGCCCCCGGGCCTACGAGCAGTACTTC.

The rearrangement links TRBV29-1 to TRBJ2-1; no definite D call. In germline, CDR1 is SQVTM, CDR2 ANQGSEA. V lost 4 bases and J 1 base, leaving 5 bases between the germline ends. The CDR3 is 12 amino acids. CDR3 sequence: CSVGASYNEQFF. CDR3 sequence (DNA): TGCAGCGTTGGGGCATCCTACAATGAGCAGTTCTTC.

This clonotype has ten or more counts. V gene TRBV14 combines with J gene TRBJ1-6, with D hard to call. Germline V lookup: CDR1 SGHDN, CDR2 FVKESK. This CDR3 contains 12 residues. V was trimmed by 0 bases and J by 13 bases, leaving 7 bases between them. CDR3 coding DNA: TGTGCCAGCAGCCAAGATAGTAGGCCCCTCCACTTT. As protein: CASSQDSRPLHF.

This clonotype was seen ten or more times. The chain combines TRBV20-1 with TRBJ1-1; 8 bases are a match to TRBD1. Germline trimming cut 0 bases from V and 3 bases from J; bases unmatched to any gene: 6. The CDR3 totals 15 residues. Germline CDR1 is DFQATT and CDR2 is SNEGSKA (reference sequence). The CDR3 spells CSARDLETGDTEAFF. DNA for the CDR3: TGCAGTGCTAGAGACCTTGAGACAGGGGACACTGAAGCTTTCTTT.

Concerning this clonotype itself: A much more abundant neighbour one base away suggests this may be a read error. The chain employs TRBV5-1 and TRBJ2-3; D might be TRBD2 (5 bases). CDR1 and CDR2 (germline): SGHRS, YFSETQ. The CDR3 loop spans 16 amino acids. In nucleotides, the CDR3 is TGCCCCAGCAGCTTGGGTTGGGGAGACGACACAGATACGCAGTATTTT. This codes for CPSSLGWGDDTDTQYF.